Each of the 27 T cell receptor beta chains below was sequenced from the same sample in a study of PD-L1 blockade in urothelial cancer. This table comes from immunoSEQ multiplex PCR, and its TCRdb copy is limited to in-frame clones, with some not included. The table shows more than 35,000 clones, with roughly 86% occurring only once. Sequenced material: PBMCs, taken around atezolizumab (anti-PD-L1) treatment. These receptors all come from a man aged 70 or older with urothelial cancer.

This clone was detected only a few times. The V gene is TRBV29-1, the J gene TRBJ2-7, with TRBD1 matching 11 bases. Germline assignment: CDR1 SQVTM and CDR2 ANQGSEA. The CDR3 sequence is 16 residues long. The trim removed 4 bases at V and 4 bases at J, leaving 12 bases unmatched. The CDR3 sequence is CSVALGKGQGAYEQYF. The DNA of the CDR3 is TGCAGCGTTGCTTTGGGGAAAGGACAGGGGGCTTACGAGCAGTACTTC.

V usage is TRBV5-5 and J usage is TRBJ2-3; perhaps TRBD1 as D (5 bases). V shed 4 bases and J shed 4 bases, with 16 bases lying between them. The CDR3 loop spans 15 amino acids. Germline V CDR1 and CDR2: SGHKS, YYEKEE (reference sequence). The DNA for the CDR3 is TGTGCCAGCAGCCTCGTAAGGGGCCTCGCAGATACGCAGTATTTT. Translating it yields CASSLVRGLADTQYF.

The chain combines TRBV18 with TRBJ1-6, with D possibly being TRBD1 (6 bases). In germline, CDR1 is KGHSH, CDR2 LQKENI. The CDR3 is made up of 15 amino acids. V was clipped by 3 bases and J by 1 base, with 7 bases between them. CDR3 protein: CASSPDRSYNSPLHF. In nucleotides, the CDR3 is TGTGCCAGCTCACCTGACAGGTCCTATAATTCACCCCTCCACTTT.

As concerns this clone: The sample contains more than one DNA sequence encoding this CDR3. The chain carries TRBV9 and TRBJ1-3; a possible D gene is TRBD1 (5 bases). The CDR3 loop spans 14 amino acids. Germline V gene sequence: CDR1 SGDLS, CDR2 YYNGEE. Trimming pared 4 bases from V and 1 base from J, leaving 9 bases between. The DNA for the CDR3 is TGTGCCAGCAGCTCCGGGACTTCTGGAAACACCATATATTTT. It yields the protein CASSSGTSGNTIYF.

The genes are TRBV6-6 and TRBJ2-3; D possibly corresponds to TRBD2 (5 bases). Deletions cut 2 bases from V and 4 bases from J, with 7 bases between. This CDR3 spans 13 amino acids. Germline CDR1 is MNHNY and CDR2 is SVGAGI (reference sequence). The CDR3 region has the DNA TGTGCCAGCAGTTACGACTACTCAGATACGCAGTATTTT. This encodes CASSYDYSDTQYF.

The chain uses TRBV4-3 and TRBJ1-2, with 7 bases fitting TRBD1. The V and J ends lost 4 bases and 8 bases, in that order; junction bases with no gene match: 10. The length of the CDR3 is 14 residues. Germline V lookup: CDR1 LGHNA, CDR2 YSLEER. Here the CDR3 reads CASSLRGGGGGYTF. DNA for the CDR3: TGCGCCAGCAGCCTCCGTGGAGGGGGCGGGGGCTACACCTTC.

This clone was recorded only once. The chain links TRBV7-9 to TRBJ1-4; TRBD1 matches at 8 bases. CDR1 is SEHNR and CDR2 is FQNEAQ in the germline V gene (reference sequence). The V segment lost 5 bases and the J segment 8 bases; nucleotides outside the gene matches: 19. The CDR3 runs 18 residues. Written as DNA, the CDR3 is TGTGCCAGCAGCCCGCGACCCCCCGGGACAGGATCTTTAGAAAAACTGTTTTTT. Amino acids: CASSPRPPGTGSLEKLFF.

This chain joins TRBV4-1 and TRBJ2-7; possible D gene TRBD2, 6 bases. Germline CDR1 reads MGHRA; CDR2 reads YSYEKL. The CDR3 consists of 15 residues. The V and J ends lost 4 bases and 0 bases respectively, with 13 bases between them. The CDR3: CASSPREGLSYEQYF. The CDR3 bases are TGCGCCAGCAGCCCAAGAGAGGGACTCTCCTACGAGCAGTACTTC.

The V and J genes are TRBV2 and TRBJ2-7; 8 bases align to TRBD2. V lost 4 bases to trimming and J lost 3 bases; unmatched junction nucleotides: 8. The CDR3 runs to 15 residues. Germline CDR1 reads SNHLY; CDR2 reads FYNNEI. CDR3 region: CASSVDGRAGYEQYF. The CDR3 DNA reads TGTGCCAGCAGTGTCGACGGGAGGGCCGGCTACGAGCAGTACTTC. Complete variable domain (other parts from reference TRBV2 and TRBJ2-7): EPEVTQTPSHQVTQMGQEVILRCVPISNHLYFYWYRQILGQKVEFLVSFYNNEISEKSEIFDDQFSVERPDGSNFTLKIRSTKLEDSAMYFCASSVDGRAGYEQYFGPGTRLTVT.

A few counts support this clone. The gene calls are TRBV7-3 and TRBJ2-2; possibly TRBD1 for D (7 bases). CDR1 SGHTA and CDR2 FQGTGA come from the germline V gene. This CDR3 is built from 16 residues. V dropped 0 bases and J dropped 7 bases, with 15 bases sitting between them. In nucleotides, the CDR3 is TGTGCCAGCAGCTTAACGTTGGGGACAGCGGGCGGGGAGCTGTTTTTT. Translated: CASSLTLGTAGGELFF. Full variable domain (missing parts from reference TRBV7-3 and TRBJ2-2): GAGVSQTPSNKVTEKGKYVELRCDPISGHTALYWYRQSLGQGPEFLIYFQGTGAADDSGLPNDRFFAVRPEGSVSTLKIQRTERGDSAVYLCASSLTLGTAGGELFFGEGSRLTVL.

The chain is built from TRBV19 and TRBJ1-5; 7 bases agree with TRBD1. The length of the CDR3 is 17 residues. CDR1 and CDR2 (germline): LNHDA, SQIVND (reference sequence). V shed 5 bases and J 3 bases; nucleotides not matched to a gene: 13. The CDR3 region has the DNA TGTGCCAGTAGTGAAAGGACAGGCCTTGGCCCCAATCAGCCCCAGCATTTT. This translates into CASSERTGLGPNQPQHF.

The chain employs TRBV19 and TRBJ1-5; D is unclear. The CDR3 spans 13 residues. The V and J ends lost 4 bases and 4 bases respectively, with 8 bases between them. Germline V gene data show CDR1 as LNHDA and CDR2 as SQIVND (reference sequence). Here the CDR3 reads CASSTQKNQPQHF. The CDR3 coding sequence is TGTGCCAGTAGTACCCAAAAAAATCAGCCCCAGCATTTT.

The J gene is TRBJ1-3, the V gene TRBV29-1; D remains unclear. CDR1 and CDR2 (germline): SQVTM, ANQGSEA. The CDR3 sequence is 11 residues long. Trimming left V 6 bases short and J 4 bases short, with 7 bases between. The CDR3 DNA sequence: TGCAGCGTCCAGTACGGAAACACCATATATTTT. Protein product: CSVQYGNTIYF.

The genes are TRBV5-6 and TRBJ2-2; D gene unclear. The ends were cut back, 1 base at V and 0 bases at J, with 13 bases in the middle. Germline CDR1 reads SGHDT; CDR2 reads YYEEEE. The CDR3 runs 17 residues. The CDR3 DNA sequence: TGTGCCAGCAGCTTGTCTTTGGGCCCAACGAACACCGGGGAGCTGTTTTTT. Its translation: CASSLSLGPTNTGELFF.

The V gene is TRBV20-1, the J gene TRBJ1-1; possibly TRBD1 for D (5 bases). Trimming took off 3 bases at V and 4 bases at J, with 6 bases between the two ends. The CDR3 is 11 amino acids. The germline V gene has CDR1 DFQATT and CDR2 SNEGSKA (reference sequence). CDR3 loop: CSARGGTEAFF. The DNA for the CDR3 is TGCAGTGCTAGGGGGGGCACTGAAGCTTTCTTT.

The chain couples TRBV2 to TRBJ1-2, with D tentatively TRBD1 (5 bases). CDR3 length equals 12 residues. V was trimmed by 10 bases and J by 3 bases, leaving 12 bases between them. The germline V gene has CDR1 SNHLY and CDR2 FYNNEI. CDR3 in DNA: TGTGCCATCACGGGCAGGGACTATGGCTACACCTTC. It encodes CAITGRDYGYTF.

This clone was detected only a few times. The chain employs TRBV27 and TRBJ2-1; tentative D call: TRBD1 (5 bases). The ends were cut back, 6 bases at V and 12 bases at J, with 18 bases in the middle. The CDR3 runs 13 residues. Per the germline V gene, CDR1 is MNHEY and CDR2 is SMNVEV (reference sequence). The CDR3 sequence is CASSSSGHSSQFF. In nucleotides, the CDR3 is TGTGCCAGCAGCTCCTCTGGACACTCCTCGCAGTTCTTC.

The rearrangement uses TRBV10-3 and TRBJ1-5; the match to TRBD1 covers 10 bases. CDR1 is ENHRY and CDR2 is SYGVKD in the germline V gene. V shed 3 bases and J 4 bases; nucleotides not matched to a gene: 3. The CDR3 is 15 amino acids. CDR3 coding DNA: TGTGCCATCAGTGAAGGGACAGGGGAGAATCAGCCCCAGCATTTT. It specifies CAISEGTGENQPQHF.

Here the CDR3 reads CASSRAGTGYGYTF. For the CDR3, the DNA is TGTGCCAGCAGCCGAGCCGGGACAGGCTATGGCTACACCTTC. V gene TRBV7-2 combines with J gene TRBJ1-2; TRBD1 matches 8 bases. This CDR3 region has 14 residues. Germline V gene sequence: CDR1 SGHTA, CDR2 FQGNSA. V lost 5 bases to trimming and J lost 4 bases; unmatched junction nucleotides: 6.

The CDR3 region has the DNA TGTGCCAGCAGCTTCAACAGGGGGGAGACCCAGTACTTC. It codes for CASSFNRGETQYF. The rearrangement joins TRBV7-3 to TRBJ2-5, with 8 bases fitting TRBD1. After removal of 3 bases from V and 5 bases from J, the junction contained 2 bases not matched to a gene. The germline V gene encodes CDR1 SGHTA and CDR2 FQGTGA. The CDR3 runs 13 residues.

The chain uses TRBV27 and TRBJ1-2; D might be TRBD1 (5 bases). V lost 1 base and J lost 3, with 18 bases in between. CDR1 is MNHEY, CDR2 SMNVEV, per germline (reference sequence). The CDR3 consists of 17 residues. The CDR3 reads CASSLFGQGAGDYGYTF. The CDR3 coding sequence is TGTGCCAGCAGTTTATTCGGACAAGGGGCTGGGGACTATGGCTACACCTTC.

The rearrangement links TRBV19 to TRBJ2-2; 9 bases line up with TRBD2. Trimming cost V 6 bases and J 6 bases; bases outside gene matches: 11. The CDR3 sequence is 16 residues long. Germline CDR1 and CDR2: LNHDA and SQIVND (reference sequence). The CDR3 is CASSDKGGRAPGELFF. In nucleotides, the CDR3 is TGTGCCAGTAGCGACAAGGGCGGGAGGGCCCCCGGGGAGCTGTTTTTT.

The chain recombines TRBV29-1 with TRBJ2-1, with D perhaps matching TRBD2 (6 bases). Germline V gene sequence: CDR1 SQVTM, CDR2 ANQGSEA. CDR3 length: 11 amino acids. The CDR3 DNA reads TGCTCTGGGACTGGTGACAATGAGCAGTTCTTC. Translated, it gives CSGTGDNEQFF.

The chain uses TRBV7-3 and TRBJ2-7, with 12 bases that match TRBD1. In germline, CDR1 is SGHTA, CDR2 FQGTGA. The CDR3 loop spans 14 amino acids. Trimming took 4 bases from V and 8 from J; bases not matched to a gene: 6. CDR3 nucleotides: TGTGCCAGCAGCTCCGGGACAGGGGGCGAGAAGCAGTACTTC. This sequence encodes CASSSGTGGEKQYF.

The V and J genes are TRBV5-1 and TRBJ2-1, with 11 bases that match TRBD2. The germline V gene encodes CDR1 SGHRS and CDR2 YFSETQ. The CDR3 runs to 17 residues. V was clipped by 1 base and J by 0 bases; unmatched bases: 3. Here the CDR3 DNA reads TGCGCCAGCAGCTTGACTAGCGGGAGAGGCTCCTACAATGAGCAGTTCTTC. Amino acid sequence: CASSLTSGRGSYNEQFF.

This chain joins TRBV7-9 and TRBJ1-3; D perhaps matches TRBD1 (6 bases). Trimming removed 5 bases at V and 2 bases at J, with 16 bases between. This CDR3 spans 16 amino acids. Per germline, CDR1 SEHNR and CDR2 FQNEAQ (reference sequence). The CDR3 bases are TGTGCCAGCAGCCCGAGAACCGGGACAACTGGAAACACCATATATTTT. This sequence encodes CASSPRTGTTGNTIYF.

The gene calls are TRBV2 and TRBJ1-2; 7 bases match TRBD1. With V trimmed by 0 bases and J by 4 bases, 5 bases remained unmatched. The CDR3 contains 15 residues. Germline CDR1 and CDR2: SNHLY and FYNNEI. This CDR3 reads CASSEAMDRSYGYTF. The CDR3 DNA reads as TGTGCCAGCAGTGAAGCGATGGACAGGTCCTATGGCTACACCTTC. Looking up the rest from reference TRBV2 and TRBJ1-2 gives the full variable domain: EPEVTQTPSHQVTQMGQEVILRCVPISNHLYFYWYRQILGQKVEFLVSFYNNEISEKSEIFDDQFSVERPDGSNFTLKIRSTKLEDSAMYFCASSEAMDRSYGYTFGSGTRLTVV.